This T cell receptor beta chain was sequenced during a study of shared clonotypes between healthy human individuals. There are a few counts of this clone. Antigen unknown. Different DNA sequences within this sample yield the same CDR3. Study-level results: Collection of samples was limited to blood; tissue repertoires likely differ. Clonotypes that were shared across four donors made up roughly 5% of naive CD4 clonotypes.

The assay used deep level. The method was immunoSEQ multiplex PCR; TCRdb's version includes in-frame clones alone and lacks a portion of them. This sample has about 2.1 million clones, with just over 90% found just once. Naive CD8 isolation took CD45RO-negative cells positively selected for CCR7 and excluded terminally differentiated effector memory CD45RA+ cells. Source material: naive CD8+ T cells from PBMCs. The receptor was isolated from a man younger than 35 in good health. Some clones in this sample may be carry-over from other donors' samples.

CDR3 sequence reads: CASSASGTEETQYF. The CDR3 nucleotides read TGTGCCAGCAGCGCCTCCGGGACTGAAGAGACCCAGTACTTC. The chain links TRBV9 to TRBJ2-5; D possibly corresponds to TRBD2 (6 bases). The CDR3 has 14 residues. With 3 bases removed from V and 3 bases from J, the gap between germline ends came to 12 bases. Germline-derived CDR1 and CDR2 are SGDLS and YYNGEE.